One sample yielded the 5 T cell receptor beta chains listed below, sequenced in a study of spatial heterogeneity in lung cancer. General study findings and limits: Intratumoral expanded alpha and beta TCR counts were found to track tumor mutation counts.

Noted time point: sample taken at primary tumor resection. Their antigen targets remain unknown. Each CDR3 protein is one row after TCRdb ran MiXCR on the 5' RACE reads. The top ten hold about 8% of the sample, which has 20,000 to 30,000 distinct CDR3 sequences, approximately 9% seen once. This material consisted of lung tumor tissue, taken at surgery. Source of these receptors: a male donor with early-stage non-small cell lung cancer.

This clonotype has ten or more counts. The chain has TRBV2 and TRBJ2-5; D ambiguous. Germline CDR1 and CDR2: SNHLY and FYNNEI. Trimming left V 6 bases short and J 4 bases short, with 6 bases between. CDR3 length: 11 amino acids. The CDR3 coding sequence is TGTGCCAGCAGCCGCAGAGAGACCCAGTACTTC. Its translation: CASSRRETQYF.

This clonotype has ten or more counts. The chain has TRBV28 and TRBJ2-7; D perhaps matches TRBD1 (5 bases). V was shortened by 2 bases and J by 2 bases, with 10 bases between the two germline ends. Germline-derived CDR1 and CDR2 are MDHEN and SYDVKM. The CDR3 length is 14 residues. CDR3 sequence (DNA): TGTGCCAGCAGTTTAGGTGGGGCCCCCTACGAGCAGTACTTC. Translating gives CASSLGGAPYEQYF.

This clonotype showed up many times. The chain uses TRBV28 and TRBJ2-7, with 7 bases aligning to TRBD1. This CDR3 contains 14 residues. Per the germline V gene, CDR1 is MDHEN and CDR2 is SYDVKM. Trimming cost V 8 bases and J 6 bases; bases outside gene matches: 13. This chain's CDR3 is CASGRTGFLREQYF. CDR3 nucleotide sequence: TGTGCCAGCGGACGGACAGGCTTTCTCCGCGAGCAGTACTTC.

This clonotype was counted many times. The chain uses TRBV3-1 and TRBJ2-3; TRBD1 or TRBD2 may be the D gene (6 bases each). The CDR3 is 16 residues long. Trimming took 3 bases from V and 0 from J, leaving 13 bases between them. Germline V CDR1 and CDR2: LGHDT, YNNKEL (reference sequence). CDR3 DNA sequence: TGTGCCAGCAGCCATCATTGGGGGGCCAGCACAGATACGCAGTATTTT. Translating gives CASSHHWGASTDTQYF.

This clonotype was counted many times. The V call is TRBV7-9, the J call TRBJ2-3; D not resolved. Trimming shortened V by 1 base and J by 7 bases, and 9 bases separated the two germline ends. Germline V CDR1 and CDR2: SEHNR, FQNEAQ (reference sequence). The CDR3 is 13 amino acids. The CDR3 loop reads CASSLEVTHTQYF. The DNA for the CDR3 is TGTGCCAGCAGCTTAGAAGTAACCCATACGCAGTATTTT.